The 18 T cell receptor beta chains listed next were all sequenced from one sample in a study of CD8+CD57+ T cells in acquired aplastic anemia. Genomic DNA, serving as template, underwent TCR beta VDJ and CDR3 profiling. From the reads, TCRdb called clonotypes with MiXCR, one entry per CDR3 protein. This sample carries about 210,000 distinct CDR3 sequences, over 60% of them seen once, and the ten largest clones take about 29%. Material: sorted CD4+, CD8+, or CD8+CD57+ T cells (not recorded which) from PBMCs. These receptors came from a human donor in good health.

This clonotype was seen a single time. The chain links TRBV10-3 to TRBJ2-1; D is undetermined. V lost 3 bases, J lost 0 bases, and 6 bases lay in between. Germline loops: CDR1 ENHRY, CDR2 SYGVKD. The CDR3 covers 14 residues. CDR3 residues: CAISDLGSYNEQFF. CDR3 DNA sequence: TGTGCCATCAGTGATCTGGGCTCCTACAATGAGCAGTTCTTC.

The chain links TRBV20-1 to TRBJ2-7; a possible D gene is TRBD1 (6 bases). CDR1 is DFQATT, CDR2 SNEGSKA, per germline (reference sequence). Trimming shortened V by 7 bases and J by 1 base, and 20 bases separated the two germline ends. The CDR3 is 15 amino acids. The CDR3 nucleotides read TGCAGTGTAACTCCCGGGACAAGGAATTCCTACGAGCAGTACTTC. Residues: CSVTPGTRNSYEQYF.

This clonotype has a count of ten or more. This chain links TRBV7-9 with TRBJ1-4, with 9 bases aligning to TRBD1. Germline trimming cut 5 bases from V and 8 bases from J; bases unmatched to any gene: 6. CDR1 and CDR2 from the germline V gene are SEHNR and FQNEAQ (reference sequence). The CDR3 sequence is 14 residues long. CDR3 sequence reads: CASSRGQGGEKLFF. DNA for the CDR3: TGTGCCAGCAGCCGGGGACAGGGTGGCGAAAAACTGTTTTTT.

This clonotype was observed a handful of times. The chain recombines TRBV7-9 with TRBJ2-3, with D unclear. The V end lost 3 bases, the J end lost 3 bases, and 7 bases lay between the germline ends. The CDR3 contains 13 residues. From germline, CDR1 is SEHNR and CDR2 FQNEAQ (reference sequence). The CDR3 loop is CASSFTETDTQYF. CDR3 coding DNA: TGTGCCAGCAGCTTTACCGAGACAGATACGCAGTATTTT.

The chain combines TRBV19 with TRBJ2-1; 7 bases are a match to TRBD1. The J segment lost 3 bases and the V segment lost 5 bases, leaving 4 bases of the junction unmatched. The CDR3 has 14 amino acids. From germline, CDR1 is LNHDA and CDR2 SQIVND (reference sequence). CDR3 region: CASSVGQYYNEQFF. The CDR3 DNA sequence: TGTGCCAGTAGTGTGGGACAGTACTACAATGAGCAGTTCTTC.

The chain employs TRBV3-1 and TRBJ1-1; D is uncertain. The CDR3 runs to 14 residues. V lost 3 bases and J 0 bases, leaving 8 bases between the germline ends. The germline gives CDR1 LGHDT, CDR2 YNNKEL (reference sequence). In nucleotides, the CDR3 is TGTGCCAGCAGCCATAATGGGGTGAACACTGAAGCTTTCTTT. It specifies CASSHNGVNTEAFF.

V and J are TRBV20-1 and TRBJ1-2; D is possibly TRBD1 (5 bases). Germline values: CDR1 DFQATT, CDR2 SNEGSKA (reference sequence). Deletions cut 3 bases from V and 6 bases from J, with 17 bases between. The CDR3 contains 14 residues. This CDR3 is CSARRWQGDDGYTF. CDR3 nucleotide sequence: TGCAGTGCTAGGCGGTGGCAGGGAGACGATGGCTACACCTTC.

This clonotype was seen only once. This chain links TRBV5-4 with TRBJ1-6, with TRBD1 identical over 7 bases. The CDR3 consists of 15 residues. V dropped 0 bases and J dropped 13; count of bases not matched to a gene: 10. The germline gives CDR1 SGHNT, CDR2 YYREEE (reference sequence). CDR3 residues: CASSLGRDSGGPLHF. The CDR3 DNA is TGTGCCAGCAGCTTGGGTCGGGACAGCGGAGGTCCCCTCCACTTT.

The rearrangement links TRBV24-1 to TRBJ1-5; no reliable D call. CDR1 is KGHDR, CDR2 SFDVKD, per germline. This CDR3 has 14 residues. Trimming removed 0 bases at V and 5 bases at J, with 7 bases between. This CDR3 is CATSDLDTDQPQHF. The CDR3 nucleotides are TGTGCCACCAGTGATTTGGACACGGATCAGCCCCAGCATTTT.

The chain couples TRBV2 to TRBJ1-3; tentatively, D is TRBD1 (5 bases). This CDR3 comprises 14 residues. Deletions cut 7 bases from V and 1 base from J, with 11 bases between. Germline values: CDR1 SNHLY, CDR2 FYNNEI. As DNA, the CDR3 is TGTGCCAGCACCGGGGAGGGGTCTGGAAACACCATATATTTT. This encodes CASTGEGSGNTIYF. Using reference TRBV2 and TRBJ1-3 for the parts outside the CDR3, the full variable domain is EPEVTQTPSHQVTQMGQEVILRCVPISNHLYFYWYRQILGQKVEFLVSFYNNEISEKSEIFDDQFSVERPDGSNFTLKIRSTKLEDSAMYFCASTGEGSGNTIYFGEGSWLTVV.

This clonotype has only a few counts. Given the absence of the conserved phenylalanine or tryptophan at the CDR3 end, a read error is likely. The chain employs TRBV20-1 and TRBJ2-7; D gene ambiguous. The germline V gene encodes CDR1 DFQATT and CDR2 SNEGSKA (reference sequence). The CDR3 sequence is 14 residues long. The CDR3 DNA reads TGCAGTGCTAGAGCGGCGGAAGACGCCTACGAACAGTACCTC. Its protein product is CSARAAEDAYEQYL.

This chain joins TRBV6-4 and TRBJ2-3; 7 bases align to TRBD1. Germline loops: CDR1 MRHNA, CDR2 SNTAGT. V lost 10 bases and J lost 0; bases outside the gene matches: 4. The CDR3 has 13 residues. The CDR3: CATRGSSTDTQYF. CDR3 in DNA: TGTGCCACCAGGGGGTCTAGCACAGATACGCAGTATTTT.

Points on this clonotype: The missing conserved phenylalanine or tryptophan at the end of this CDR3 makes a read error likely. Because the CDR3's place on the DNA is in doubt, the DNA is left out and the CDR3 is given as listed by TCRdb. The chain couples TRBV7-3 to TRBJ2-3; the table gives TRBD1 as D, unverified against the DNA. The CDR3 totals 8 residues, both ends included. The germline V gene encodes CDR1 SGHTA and CDR2 FQGTGA. The CDR3 region is CASSLEDR.

This clonotype was picked up many times. The J gene is TRBJ1-4, the V gene TRBV10-3; possible D gene TRBD1, 5 bases. This CDR3 region has 14 residues. Trimming stripped 3 bases from V and 8 bases from J, with 13 bases between. Per the germline V gene, CDR1 is ENHRY and CDR2 is SYGVKD. CDR3 DNA: TGTGCCATCAGTGAAGGGACTACTGGGGAAAAACTGTTTTTT. Translating it yields CAISEGTTGEKLFF.

This chain links TRBV7-6 with TRBJ2-3, with TRBD1 matching over 9 bases. This CDR3 has 16 residues. J lost 2 bases, V lost 3 bases, and 6 bases had no gene match. Germline V gene data show CDR1 as SGHVS and CDR2 as FNYEAQ. The CDR3 bases are TGTGCCAGCAGCTTCCCTCTACAGGGGGCCACAGATACGCAGTATTTT. It is translated as CASSFPLQGATDTQYF. Full variable domain (outside the CDR3, taken from reference TRBV7-6 and TRBJ2-3): GAGVSQSPRYKVTKRGQDVALRCDPISGHVSLYWYRQALGQGPEFLTYFNYEAQQDKSGLPNDRFSAERPEGSISTLTIQRTEQRDSAMYRCASSFPLQGATDTQYFGPGTRLTVL.

This clonotype was recorded a few times. The genes are TRBV24-1 and TRBJ2-1, with a possible D match to TRBD2 (5 bases). V dropped 1 base and J dropped 8 bases, with 11 bases sitting between them. Germline V gene sequence: CDR1 KGHDR, CDR2 SFDVKD. This CDR3 spans 14 amino acids. Written as DNA, the CDR3 is TGTGCCACCAGTGATTTTCGGGGATCATATGAGCAGTTCTTC. Encoded protein: CATSDFRGSYEQFF.

This clonotype appeared a few times. The junction does not match germline at one end; this may be a read error. The rearrangement joins TRBV12-3 or TRBV12-4 to TRBJ1-1; D is undetermined. The CDR3 runs 13 residues. The CDR3 region is CASSLELPREAFF. As DNA, the CDR3 is TGTGCCAGCAGCTTAGAGCTACCAAGAGAAGCTTTCTTT.

This clonotype was picked up many times. The chain carries TRBV4-1 and TRBJ2-7; possibly TRBD2 for D (6 bases). Germline assignment: CDR1 MGHRA and CDR2 YSYEKL. Trimming shortened V by 4 bases and J by 0 bases, and 13 bases separated the two germline ends. The CDR3 extends over 15 amino acids. This chain's CDR3 is CASSRGLGSSYEQYF. CDR3 bases: TGCGCCAGCAGCCGGGGACTGGGCAGCTCCTACGAGCAGTACTTC.